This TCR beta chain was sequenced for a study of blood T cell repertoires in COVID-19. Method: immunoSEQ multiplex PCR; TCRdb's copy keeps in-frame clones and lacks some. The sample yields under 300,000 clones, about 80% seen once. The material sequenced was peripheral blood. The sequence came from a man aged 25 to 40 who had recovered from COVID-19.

CDR3 nucleotide sequence: TGTGCCAGCAGTTTGGGGAGGACTCTGAACACTGAAGCTTTCTTT. Amino acid sequence: CASSLGRTLNTEAFF. The chain uses TRBV27 and TRBJ1-1; D gene ambiguous. CDR1 MNHEY and CDR2 SMNVEV come from the germline V gene (reference sequence). CDR3 length: 15 amino acids. Trimming removed 3 bases at V and 0 bases at J, with 11 bases between.